The present T cell receptor (beta chain) was sequenced within a study of blood T cell repertoires in COVID-19 (dated by TCRdb to 2020 to 2022). For the study in its entirety: Samples covering the acute and convalescent phases of COVID-19 were provided by collaborators in the United States, Italy and Spain. The material from the prospective study consisted of cDNA or gDNA derived from T cells, B-cell-depleted T cells, or PBMCs. Deeply sampled blood TCRbeta repertoires from subjects exposed to, actively infected with, or recovered from COVID-19 were included in the dataset. The repertoires were released in a freely available public database meant as a resource for research on the immune response to SARS-CoV-2. Samples were obtained from the ongoing ImmuneRACE study (first 160 participants) and from 1,254 subjects provided by 6 global collaborators. The sample metadata nearly always contained a de-identified subject ID, COVID-19 status, age in years and sex. HLA class I and class II types, where available, came from metadata supplied by the sample provider rather than from assay-based typing. Study-wide conclusions, independent of this receptor: The quantity of clinical and demographic metadata differed by source and by participant and was supplied without curation.

The immunoSEQ Assay, a bias-controlled multiplex PCR, was used to amplify TCRbeta CDR3 regions from genomic DNA. The study's own analysis went as follows. The number of nucleated cells in each sample was estimated by amplification of reference gene primers within the assay. To quantify the absolute abundance of each unique TCRbeta CDR3 rearrangement, sequence reads were collapsed and filtered. For each sample, productive Simpson clonality was calculated as the square root of Simpson's diversity index across productive rearrangements. TCRdb's version of the immuneACCESS table is confined to in-frame rearrangements and falls short of the full clone set. An unresolved V gene accounts for under half of the shortfall where checked; the remainder is of unknown origin. V and J calls plus clone size are reproduced from that table; the DNA served to infer D and trimming. Counted in this sample were hundreds of thousands of clones; about nine tenths of them appeared once. The ten largest account for around an eighth of the sample.

Whole blood was collected in K2EDTA tubes by collaborating institutions according to the institutions' own protocols. Collaborator samples were shipped for TCRbeta analysis as frozen whole blood, isolated PBMCs, or DNA extracted from either sample type. Comments on this clone: This receptor's antigen is unknown. Base-call qualities are not available, and no considerably larger clone is one nucleotide away.

The CDR3 goes from the cysteine to the phenylalanine over 13 residues. Solely the CDR3 DNA is kept, with 39 bases framed from the first base. The CDR1 and CDR2 encoded by the germline V gene (reference sequence) are MNHEY and SMNVEV. V loses 5 bases, J loses 6 bases, and the germline ends lie 14 bases apart. The sequence came from a woman aged 60-75 years with acute or convalescent COVID-19. The specimen sequenced was peripheral blood. This chain is built from TRBV27 and TRBJ2-7, with a tentative D gene TRBD1 over 6 matching bases. The CDR3 reads CASSARTVVEQYF. The nucleotide sequence reads as follows: TGTGCCAGCAGTGCCCGGACAGTCGTCGAGCAGTACTTC.